The source of this T cell receptor beta chain is a study of B cell selection in AIRE deficiency. Findings of the study overall: Around 30% of healthy-shared Treg TCRbeta sequences appeared in patient Tconv cells.

As regards this clone: The antigen is unknown.

The repertoire was sequenced with immunoSEQ multiplex PCR; TCRdb's copy has only in-frame clones and lacks some. Of some 19,000 clones in the sample, 95% to 98% were seen once. The sorted conventional CD4 T cells were gated as CD4+CD127+. The CDR3 is made up of 17 amino acids. The germline V gene has CDR1 SGHTA and CDR2 FQGTGA. With 3 bases clipped from V and 1 base from J, the junction kept 7 bases outside the gene matches. Source material: conventional CD4+ T cells sorted from PBMCs. The chain carries TRBV7-3 and TRBJ2-3, with 10 bases identical to TRBD2. This receptor was obtained from a human donor with AIRE deficiency. In DNA, the CDR3 is TGTGCCAGCAGCTTCTTATCCCTAGCGGGAGGCACAGATACGCAGTATTTT. It specifies CASSFLSLAGGTDTQYF.